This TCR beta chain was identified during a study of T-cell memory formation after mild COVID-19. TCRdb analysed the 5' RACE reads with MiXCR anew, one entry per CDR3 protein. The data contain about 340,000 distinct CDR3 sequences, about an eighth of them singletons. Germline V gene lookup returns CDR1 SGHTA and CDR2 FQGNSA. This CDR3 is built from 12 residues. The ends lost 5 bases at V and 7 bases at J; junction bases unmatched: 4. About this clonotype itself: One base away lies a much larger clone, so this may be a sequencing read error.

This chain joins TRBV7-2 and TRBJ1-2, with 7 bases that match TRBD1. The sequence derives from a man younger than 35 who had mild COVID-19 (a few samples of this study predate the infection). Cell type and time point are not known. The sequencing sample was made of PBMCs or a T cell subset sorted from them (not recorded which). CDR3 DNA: TGTGCCAGCAGCCCAGGGGGTATTGGCTACACCTTC. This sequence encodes CASSPGGIGYTF.